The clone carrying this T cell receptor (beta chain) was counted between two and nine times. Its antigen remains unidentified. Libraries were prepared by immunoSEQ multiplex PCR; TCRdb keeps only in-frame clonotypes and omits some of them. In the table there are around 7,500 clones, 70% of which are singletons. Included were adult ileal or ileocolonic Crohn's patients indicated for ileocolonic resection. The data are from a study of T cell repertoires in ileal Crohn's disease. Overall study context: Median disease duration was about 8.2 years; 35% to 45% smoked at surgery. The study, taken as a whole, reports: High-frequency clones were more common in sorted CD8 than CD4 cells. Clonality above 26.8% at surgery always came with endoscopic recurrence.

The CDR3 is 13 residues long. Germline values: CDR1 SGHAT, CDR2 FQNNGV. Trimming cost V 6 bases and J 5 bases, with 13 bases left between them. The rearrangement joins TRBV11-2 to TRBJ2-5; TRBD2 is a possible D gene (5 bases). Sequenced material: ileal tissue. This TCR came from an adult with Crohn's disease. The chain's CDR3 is CASSITSPETQYF. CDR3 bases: TGTGCCAGCAGTATCACTAGTCCGGAGACCCAGTACTTC.